The 22 T cell receptor beta chains listed next were all sequenced from one sample in a study of siplizumab effects on memory and regulatory T cells. Sequencing was performed with immunoSEQ multiplex PCR; in TCRdb, only in-frame clones are kept and a portion is missing. The data hold 70,000 to 95,000 clones, with under 95% observed a single time. The source material was CD8+ T cells sorted from blood. The receptors were gathered from a human donor in good health.

The chain joins TRBV6-5 to TRBJ2-7, with TRBD1 matching 11 bases. CDR3 length: 16 residues. Germline assignment: CDR1 MNHEY and CDR2 SVGAGI. Trimming at V came to 0 bases and at J to 7 bases, leaving 8 bases not matched to a gene. The CDR3 is CASSYSSRTGGNEQYF. In nucleotides, the CDR3 is TGTGCCAGCAGTTACTCGAGCCGGACAGGGGGCAATGAGCAGTACTTC.

The J gene is TRBJ2-2, the V gene TRBV11-2, with D possibly matching TRBD1 (7 bases). Germline CDR1 is SGHAT and CDR2 is FQNNGV. This CDR3 comprises 15 residues. Trimming stripped 0 bases from V and 8 bases from J, with 13 bases between. CDR3 nucleotide sequence: TGTGCCAGCAGCTTAGATGGCAGGGGGGCTGGGGAGCTGTTTTTT. Amino acid sequence: CASSLDGRGAGELFF.

Written as DNA, the CDR3 is TGTGCCAGCAGCGTAGGGGGTTGGGGCGAGCAGTTCTTC. This gives the protein CASSVGGWGEQFF. This sequence joins TRBV9 and TRBJ2-1; TRBD1 is a possible D gene (5 bases). V lost 0 bases to trimming and J lost 10 bases, with 11 bases between them. The CDR3 totals 13 residues. CDR1 and CDR2 (germline): SGDLS, YYNGEE.

The V call is TRBV4-1, the J call TRBJ2-2, with D perhaps given as TRBD1 or TRBD2 (6 bases each). The ends were cut back, 1 base at V and 4 bases at J, with 13 bases in the middle. From germline, CDR1 is MGHRA and CDR2 YSYEKL. This CDR3 is built from 16 residues. The CDR3 nucleotides read TGCGCCAGCAGCCAAGTGAGGGGGGCAGGCACCGGGGAGCTGTTTTTT. Protein sequence: CASSQVRGAGTGELFF.

This clone was observed once. Germline and junction disagree at one end, which may indicate a read error. This chain uses TRBV13 with TRBJ2-7; 11 bases fit TRBD2. The CDR3 loop spans 13 amino acids. From germline, CDR1 is PRHDT and CDR2 FYEKMQ (reference sequence). In DNA form, the CDR3 reads TGTGCCAGCAGCTCCGCCACTAGCGGGAGTTGGTCCTTC. Protein sequence: CASSSATSGSWSF. Based on the CDR3 plus reference TRBV13 and TRBJ2-7, the full variable domain is AAGVIQSPRHLIKEKRETATLKCYPIPRHDTVYWYQQGPGQDPQFLISFYEKMQSDKGSIPDRFSAQQFSDYHSELNMSSLELGDSALYFCASSSATSGSWSFGPGTRLTVT.

The chain has TRBV13 and TRBJ2-7, with no clear D. Germline assignment: CDR1 PRHDT and CDR2 FYEKMQ (reference sequence). The CDR3 covers 15 residues. Deletions cut 5 bases from V and 4 bases from J, with 18 bases between. CDR3 DNA: TGTGCCAGCAGCCGGCTGGACCTACCGGTATACGAGCAGTACTTC. Protein sequence: CASSRLDLPVYEQYF.

The rearrangement joins TRBV5-6 to TRBJ1-6, with D possibly matching TRBD1 (5 bases). Germline assignment: CDR1 SGHDT and CDR2 YYEEEE. Trimming took 4 bases from V and 6 from J, leaving 11 bases between them. This CDR3 is built from 14 residues. Here the CDR3 reads CASSPGIGNSPLHF. The CDR3 DNA reads TGTGCCAGCAGCCCAGGGATCGGTAATTCACCCCTCCACTTT.

V gene TRBV13 combines with J gene TRBJ2-5, with D perhaps assigned TRBD1 or TRBD2 (5 bases each). Germline assignment: CDR1 PRHDT and CDR2 FYEKMQ (reference sequence). Trimming shortened V by 5 bases and J by 5 bases, and 15 bases separated the two germline ends. The CDR3 extends over 14 amino acids. CDR3 sequence: CASSRWGFWETQYF. CDR3 coding DNA: TGTGCCAGCAGCCGGTGGGGGTTTTGGGAGACCCAGTACTTC.

V usage is TRBV7-2 and J usage is TRBJ2-7; D is perhaps TRBD1 or TRBD2 (5 bases each). The germline V gene has CDR1 SGHTA and CDR2 FQGNSA. The CDR3 sequence is 14 residues long. Trimming took off 0 bases at V and 3 bases at J, with 9 bases between the two ends. CDR3 amino acids: CASSLAGENYEQYF. CDR3 coding DNA: TGTGCCAGCAGCTTAGCGGGGGAGAACTACGAGCAGTACTTC.

The rearrangement links TRBV28 to TRBJ1-5; a possible D gene is TRBD1 (5 bases). V dropped 7 bases and J dropped 7 bases, with 23 bases sitting between them. Germline V gene sequence: CDR1 MDHEN, CDR2 SYDVKM. The CDR3 length is 16 residues. The CDR3 sequence: CASISRGEAWGQPQHF. The CDR3 nucleotides are TGTGCCAGCATTTCAAGAGGGGAGGCCTGGGGGCAGCCCCAGCATTTT.

The chain carries TRBV27 and TRBJ2-1; 10 nucleotides align to TRBD2. Germline assignment: CDR1 MNHEY and CDR2 SMNVEV (reference sequence). Trimming took 7 bases from V and 0 from J; bases not matched to a gene: 15. The CDR3 covers 19 residues. The CDR3 DNA follows: TGTGCCAGCACCGCCGGGACTAGCGCCCTAGAAAGCTCCTACAATGAGCAGTTCTTC. Protein sequence: CASTAGTSALESSYNEQFF.

V gene TRBV29-1 combines with J gene TRBJ1-3, with 9 bases fitting TRBD1. Germline V gives CDR1 SQVTM, CDR2 ANQGSEA. The ends lost 6 bases at V and 2 bases at J; junction bases unmatched: 8. The CDR3 totals 15 residues. The CDR3, as DNA: TGCAGCGTGCAGGGACAGGGTAACACTGGAAACACCATATATTTT. Translating it yields CSVQGQGNTGNTIYF.

The DNA of the CDR3 is TGTGCCAGCAGCCACGGGGGGACCCCTAACGAGCAGTACTTC. Its protein product is CASSHGGTPNEQYF. The chain is built from TRBV11-1 and TRBJ2-7; 7 nucleotides agree with TRBD2. Germline CDR1 and CDR2: SGHAT and FQDESV (reference sequence). V lost 5 bases to trimming and J lost 5 bases; unmatched junction nucleotides: 9. This CDR3 is 14 amino acids long.

The gene calls are TRBV9 and TRBJ2-3, with 9 bases that match TRBD2. Germline V lookup: CDR1 SGDLS, CDR2 YYNGEE. The V gene end was trimmed by 3 bases and the J gene end by 4 bases; junction bases not matched to a gene: 9. The length of the CDR3 is 16 residues. CDR3 region: CASSGPKLAGPDTQYF. The CDR3 bases are TGTGCCAGCAGCGGACCCAAACTAGCGGGTCCAGATACGCAGTATTTT.

The chain employs TRBV5-6 and TRBJ2-7; 7 nucleotides align to TRBD2. The CDR3 is 12 residues long. Per the germline V gene, CDR1 is SGHDT and CDR2 is YYEEEE. The J segment lost 5 bases and the V segment lost 4 bases, leaving 3 bases of the junction unmatched. CDR3 DNA: TGTGCCAGCAGCGTGGGGGGGGACGAGCAGTACTTC. Translation: CASSVGGDEQYF.

The chain couples TRBV11-2 to TRBJ2-5; D not certain. Germline V gives CDR1 SGHAT, CDR2 FQNNGV. The CDR3 sequence is 13 residues long. Trimming stripped 3 bases from V and 5 bases from J, with 10 bases between. The CDR3 DNA reads as TGTGCCAGCAGCTTTTGGTCTCTGGAGACCCAGTACTTC. Its protein product is CASSFWSLETQYF.

This clone has only one observation. The gene calls are TRBV7-9 and TRBJ1-3, with TRBD1 as a possible D gene (5 bases). The CDR3 loop spans 16 amino acids. The V end was cut by 1 base, the J end by 4 bases, with 14 bases between. Germline-derived CDR1 and CDR2 are SEHNR and FQNEAQ (reference sequence). The CDR3 sequence: CASSLGVGREGNTIYF. The DNA of the CDR3 is TGTGCCAGCAGCTTAGGAGTCGGCAGGGAGGGAAACACCATATATTTT.

The chain is built from TRBV10-2 and TRBJ1-2; 10 bases agree with TRBD1. Germline CDR1 WSHSY, CDR2 SAAADI. The CDR3 loop spans 12 amino acids. Trimming at V came to 6 bases and at J to 7 bases, leaving 2 bases not matched to a gene. The CDR3 DNA reads as TGCGCCAGCAGGGGGACAGGGGTTGGCTACACCTTC. This encodes CASRGTGVGYTF.

The chain's CDR3 is CASSEAGYPRGSYEQYF. CDR3 nucleotide sequence: TGTGCCAGCAGTGAGGCGGGATACCCCAGGGGCTCCTACGAGCAGTACTTC. This chain uses TRBV2 with TRBJ2-7; D is possibly TRBD1 or TRBD2 (6 bases each). V shed 3 bases and J shed 0 bases, with 18 bases lying between them. Germline CDR1 SNHLY, CDR2 FYNNEI. The CDR3 totals 17 residues.

The chain links TRBV7-2 to TRBJ2-7; D may be TRBD1 or TRBD2 (7 bases each). This CDR3 has 15 amino acids. In germline, CDR1 is SGHTA, CDR2 FQGNSA. The V and J ends lost 5 bases and 5 bases respectively, with 19 bases between them. The chain's CDR3 is CASSTSGLGGNEQYF. Written as DNA, the CDR3 is TGTGCCAGCAGCACCTCCGGACTAGGGGGCAACGAGCAGTACTTC.

The chain couples TRBV11-3 to TRBJ2-7, with 14 bases fitting TRBD2. The CDR3 totals 17 residues. Germline-derived CDR1 and CDR2 are SGHNT and YENEEA. Trimming removed 5 bases from V and 2 bases from J; junction bases left unmatched: 8. In DNA, the CDR3 is TGTGCCAGCAGCCTGATCGGGACTAGCGGGGGAGCCTACGAGCAGTACTTC. Its protein is CASSLIGTSGGAYEQYF.

The count of this clone is one. This chain connects TRBV7-9 to TRBJ2-6; a weak D match, TRBD2 (6 bases). The ends were cut back, 5 bases at V and 2 bases at J, with 13 bases in the middle. The germline gives CDR1 SEHNR, CDR2 FQNEAQ (reference sequence). The CDR3 contains 16 residues. The CDR3 reads CASSDPGLPGANVLTF. CDR3 nucleotide sequence: TGTGCCAGCAGCGACCCGGGACTCCCTGGGGCCAACGTCCTGACTTTC.